The clone carrying this T cell receptor beta chain came up many times. Template material for amplifying TCR beta CDR3 regions consisted of RNA transcripts. HTBI primers drove first-round RT-PCR of the TCR CDR3. TCRdb ran MiXCR on the multiplex PCR reads and lists one entry per CDR3 protein. The repertoire holds approximately 300,000 distinct CDR3 sequences, roughly 20% seen once, with less than 40% in the top ten. The data were taken from a study of T cells in Graves' hyperthyroidism and ophthalmopathy. The CDR3 has 18 amino acids. V was clipped by 2 bases and J by 0 bases; unmatched bases: 9. From germline, CDR1 is SGHRS and CDR2 YFSETQ.

The rearrangement joins TRBV5-1 to TRBJ1-2; 11 nucleotides match TRBD1. The source material was blood. The receptor was isolated from a man in his forties or fifties with Graves' ophthalmopathy. CDR3 coding DNA: TGCGCCAGCAGCTTAACCGGGACAGGGGGTATAGCTAACTATGGCTACACCTTC. Its translation: CASSLTGTGGIANYGYTF.